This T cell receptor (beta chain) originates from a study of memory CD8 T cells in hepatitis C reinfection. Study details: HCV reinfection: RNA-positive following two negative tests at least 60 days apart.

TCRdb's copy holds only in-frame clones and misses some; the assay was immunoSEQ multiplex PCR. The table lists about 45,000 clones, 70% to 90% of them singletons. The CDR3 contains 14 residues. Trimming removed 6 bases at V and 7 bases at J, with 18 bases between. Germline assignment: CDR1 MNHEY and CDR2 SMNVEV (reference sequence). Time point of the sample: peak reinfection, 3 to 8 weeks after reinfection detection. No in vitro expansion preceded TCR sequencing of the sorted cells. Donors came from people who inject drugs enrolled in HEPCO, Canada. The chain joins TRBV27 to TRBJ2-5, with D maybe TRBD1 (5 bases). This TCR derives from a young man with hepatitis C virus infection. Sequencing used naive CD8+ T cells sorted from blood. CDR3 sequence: CASSLGAAYGTQYF. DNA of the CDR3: TGTGCCAGCAGCCTAGGGGCGGCCTATGGGACCCAGTACTTC.